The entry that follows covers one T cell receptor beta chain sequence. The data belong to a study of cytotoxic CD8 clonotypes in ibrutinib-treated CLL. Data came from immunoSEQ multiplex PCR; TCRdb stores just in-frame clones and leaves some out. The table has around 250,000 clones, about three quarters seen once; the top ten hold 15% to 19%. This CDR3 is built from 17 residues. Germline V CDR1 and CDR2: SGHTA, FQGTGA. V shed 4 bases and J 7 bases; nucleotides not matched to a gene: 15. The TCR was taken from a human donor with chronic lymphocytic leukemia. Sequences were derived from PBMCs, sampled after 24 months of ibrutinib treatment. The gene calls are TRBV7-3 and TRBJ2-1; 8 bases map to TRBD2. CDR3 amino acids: CASSSAAGRAILNEQFF. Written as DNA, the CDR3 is TGTGCCAGCAGCTCGGCTGCCGGGAGGGCCATATTGAATGAGCAGTTCTTC. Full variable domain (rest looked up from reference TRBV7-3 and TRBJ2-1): GAGVSQTPSNKVTEKGKYVELRCDPISGHTALYWYRQSLGQGPEFLIYFQGTGAADDSGLPNDRFFAVRPEGSVSTLKIQRTERGDSAVYLCASSSAAGRAILNEQFFGPGTRLTVL.